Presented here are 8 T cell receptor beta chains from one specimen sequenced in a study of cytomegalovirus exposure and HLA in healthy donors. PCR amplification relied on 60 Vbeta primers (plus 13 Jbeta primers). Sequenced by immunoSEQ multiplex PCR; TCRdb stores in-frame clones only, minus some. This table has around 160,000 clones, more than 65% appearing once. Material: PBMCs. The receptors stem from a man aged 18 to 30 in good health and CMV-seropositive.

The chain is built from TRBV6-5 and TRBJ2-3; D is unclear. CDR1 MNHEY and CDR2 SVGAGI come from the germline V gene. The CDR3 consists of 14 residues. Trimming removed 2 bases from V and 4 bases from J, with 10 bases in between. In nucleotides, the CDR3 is TGTGCCAGCAGTTACGCGGTAGCCGCAGATACGCAGTATTTT. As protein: CASSYAVAADTQYF.

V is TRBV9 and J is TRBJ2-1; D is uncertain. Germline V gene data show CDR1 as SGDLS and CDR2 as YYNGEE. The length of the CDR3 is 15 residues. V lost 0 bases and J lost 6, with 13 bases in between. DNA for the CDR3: TGTGCCAGCAGCGTAGAGGCTAGTCCGCCCAATGAGCAGTTCTTC. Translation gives CASSVEASPPNEQFF.

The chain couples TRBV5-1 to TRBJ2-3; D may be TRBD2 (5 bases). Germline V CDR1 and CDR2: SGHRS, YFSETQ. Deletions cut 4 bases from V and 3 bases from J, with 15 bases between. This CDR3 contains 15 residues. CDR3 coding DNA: TGCGCCAGCAGCGATGGTGGTGGCGGGACAGATACGCAGTATTTT. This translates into CASSDGGGGTDTQYF.

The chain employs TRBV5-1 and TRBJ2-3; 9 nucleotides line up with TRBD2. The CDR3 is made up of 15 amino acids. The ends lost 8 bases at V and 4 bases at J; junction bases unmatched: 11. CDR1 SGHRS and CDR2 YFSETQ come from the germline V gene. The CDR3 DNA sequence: TGCGCCAGTACCACTAGCGGGCGTGACTCAGATACGCAGTATTTT. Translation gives CASTTSGRDSDTQYF.

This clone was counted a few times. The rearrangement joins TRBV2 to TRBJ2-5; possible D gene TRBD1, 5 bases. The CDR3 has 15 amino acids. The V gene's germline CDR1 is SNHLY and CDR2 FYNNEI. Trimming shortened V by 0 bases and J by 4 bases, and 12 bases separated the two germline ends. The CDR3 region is CASSEAGAVRETQYF. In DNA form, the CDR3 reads TGTGCCAGCAGTGAAGCAGGGGCAGTCCGAGAGACCCAGTACTTC.

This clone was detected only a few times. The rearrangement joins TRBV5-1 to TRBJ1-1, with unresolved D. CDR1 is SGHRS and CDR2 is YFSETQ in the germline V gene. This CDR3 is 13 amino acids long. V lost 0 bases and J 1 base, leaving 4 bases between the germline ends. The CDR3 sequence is CASSLARNTEAFF. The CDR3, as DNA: TGCGCCAGCAGCTTGGCTCGGAACACTGAAGCTTTCTTT.

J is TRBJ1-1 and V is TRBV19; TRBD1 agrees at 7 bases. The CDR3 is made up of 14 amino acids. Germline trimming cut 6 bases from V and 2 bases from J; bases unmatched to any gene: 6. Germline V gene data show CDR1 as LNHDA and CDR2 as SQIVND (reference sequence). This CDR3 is CASRFRDSNTEAFF. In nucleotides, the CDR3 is TGTGCCAGTAGATTTCGGGACAGCAACACTGAAGCTTTCTTT. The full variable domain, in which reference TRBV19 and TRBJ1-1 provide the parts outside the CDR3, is DGGITQSPKYLFRKEGQNVTLSCEQNLNHDAMYWYRQDPGQGLRLIYYSQIVNDFQKGDIAEGYSVSREKKESFPLTVTSAQKNPTAFYLCASRFRDSNTEAFFGQGTRLTVV.

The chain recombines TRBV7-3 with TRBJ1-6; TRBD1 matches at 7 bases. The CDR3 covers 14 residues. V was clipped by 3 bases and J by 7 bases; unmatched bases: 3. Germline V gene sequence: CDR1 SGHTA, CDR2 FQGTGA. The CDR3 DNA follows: TGTGCCAGCAGCTTGACAGGGTACAATTCACCCCTCCACTTT. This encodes CASSLTGYNSPLHF.